What follows are 28 T cell receptor beta chains derived from one specimen sequenced in a study of cytomegalovirus exposure and HLA in healthy donors. Primers included in the PCR were 60 Vbeta and 13 Jbeta primers. This table comes from immunoSEQ multiplex PCR, and its TCRdb copy is limited to in-frame clones, with some not included. The sample holds under 200,000 clones, 60% to 85% seen once. Sequenced input: PBMCs. Receptors originate from a woman aged 45-60 years in good health and CMV-seropositive.

This clone appeared a few times. CDR3 sequence: CASSPGTGSLANYGYTF. DNA of the CDR3: TGTGCCAGCAGCCCAGGGACAGGGTCCCTAGCTAACTATGGCTACACCTTC. The chain recombines TRBV5-6 with TRBJ1-2; 9 nucleotides align to TRBD1. CDR3 length: 17 residues. Trimming took 4 bases from V and 0 from J; bases not matched to a gene: 10. The germline V gene has CDR1 SGHDT and CDR2 YYEEEE.

V gene TRBV5-6 combines with J gene TRBJ1-3, with a weak D call TRBD1 (5 bases). Germline V gives CDR1 SGHDT, CDR2 YYEEEE. This CDR3 is built from 16 residues. Between the trimmed V and J ends, which lost 0 bases and 0 bases, there was a span of 10 bases. The CDR3 nucleotides are TGTGCCAGCAGCTTGGAGGGGCTTACCTCTGGAAACACCATATATTTT. This gives the protein CASSLEGLTSGNTIYF.

The chain employs TRBV18 and TRBJ1-2, with no clear D. Trimming took 3 bases from V and 4 from J, leaving 12 bases between them. There are 14 residues in the CDR3. Per the germline V gene, CDR1 is KGHSH and CDR2 is LQKENI. CDR3 DNA sequence: TGTGCCAGCTCACCCACGCAGGAAGCCTATGGCTACACCTTC. This gives the protein CASSPTQEAYGYTF.

This clone was seen a single time. The rearrangement links TRBV6-5 to TRBJ2-7, with D perhaps TRBD1 (6 bases). Trimming stripped 0 bases from V and 2 bases from J, with 14 bases between. Germline V gives CDR1 MNHEY, CDR2 SVGAGI. The CDR3 sequence is 16 residues long. The CDR3 DNA reads as TGTGCCAGCAGTTACTCCACGGGACAACGCACCTACGAGCAGTACTTC. Its translation is CASSYSTGQRTYEQYF.

V and J are TRBV27 and TRBJ1-2; a weak D match, TRBD1 (5 bases). The V gene lost 3 bases and the J gene lost 4 bases, with 9 bases spanning the gap. Germline assignment: CDR1 MNHEY and CDR2 SMNVEV (reference sequence). The CDR3 length is 13 residues. CDR3 DNA sequence: TGTGCCAGCAGTTTTGGTCAGGGCTATGGCTACACCTTC. It yields the protein CASSFGQGYGYTF.

The chain employs TRBV19 and TRBJ2-5, with 11 bases fitting TRBD1. CDR3 length: 15 amino acids. Germline V gene sequence: CDR1 LNHDA, CDR2 SQIVND (reference sequence). The V gene end was trimmed by 5 bases and the J gene end by 2 bases; junction bases not matched to a gene: 4. The CDR3 region has the DNA TGTGCCAGTAGTTACCGGGACAGGGGGCAAGAGACCCAGTACTTC. Residues: CASSYRDRGQETQYF.

This clone came up once. V gene TRBV2 combines with J gene TRBJ2-1; TRBD2 aligns across 10 bases. This CDR3 has 15 residues. Losses at the gene ends were 6 bases for V and 2 bases for J; bases not matched to a gene: 4. Germline V gene data show CDR1 as SNHLY and CDR2 as FYNNEI. The CDR3 loop reads CASRVTSGTYNEQFF. The CDR3 region has the DNA TGTGCCAGCAGGGTTACTAGCGGGACCTACAATGAGCAGTTCTTC. Looking up the rest from reference TRBV2 and TRBJ2-1 gives the full variable domain: EPEVTQTPSHQVTQMGQEVILRCVPISNHLYFYWYRQILGQKVEFLVSFYNNEISEKSEIFDDQFSVERPDGSNFTLKIRSTKLEDSAMYFCASRVTSGTYNEQFFGPGTRLTVL.

This chain connects TRBV9 to TRBJ2-4; 10 positions match TRBD2. Trimming removed 0 bases from V and 6 bases from J; junction bases left unmatched: 3. The CDR3 is made up of 15 amino acids. Germline V gives CDR1 SGDLS, CDR2 YYNGEE. The CDR3 is CASSVDIAGGNIQYF. The CDR3 DNA reads as TGTGCCAGCAGCGTAGATATAGCGGGAGGAAACATTCAGTACTTC.

The gene calls are TRBV7-2 and TRBJ1-6; 10 nucleotides line up with TRBD1. The junction had 4 bases not matched to a gene; V was cut back by 0 bases and J by 8 bases. Looked up from germline, CDR1 is SGHTA and CDR2 is FQGNSA. The CDR3 has 16 residues. The CDR3 spells CASSLASTGGYSPLHF. The DNA for the CDR3 is TGTGCCAGCAGCTTAGCGTCGACAGGGGGCTATTCACCCCTCCACTTT.

Comments on this clone: The CDR3 end shows no conserved phenylalanine or tryptophan, and so a read error is likely. The V gene is TRBV9, the J gene TRBJ1-2; unclear D gene. Trimming removed 3 bases at V and 2 bases at J, with 11 bases between. The CDR3 sequence is 14 residues long. Germline CDR1 SGDLS, CDR2 YYNGEE. The CDR3 region has the DNA TGTGCCAGCAGCGAAGGACTTACGAACTATGGCTACACCCTC. Translation gives CASSEGLTNYGYTL.

The chain uses TRBV11-2 and TRBJ2-7; 9 positions agree with TRBD2. Germline lookup yields CDR1 SGHAT and CDR2 FQNNGV. This CDR3 comprises 17 residues. J was trimmed by 1 base and V by 1 base; bases with no gene match: 8. CDR3 coding DNA: TGTGCCAGCAGCTTAGTTGATGGGCTAGCGGGGTCCTACGAGCAGTACTTC. It codes for CASSLVDGLAGSYEQYF.

The chain is built from TRBV4-3 and TRBJ1-6, with 9 bases identical to TRBD1. Trimming cost V 2 bases and J 13 bases; bases outside gene matches: 15. The CDR3 runs 17 residues. CDR1 LGHNA and CDR2 YSLEER come from the germline V gene. CDR3 sequence reads: CASSQKWDRAELWPLHF. The CDR3 DNA reads TGCGCCAGCAGCCAAAAATGGGACAGGGCTGAATTGTGGCCCCTCCACTTT.

The rearrangement links TRBV9 to TRBJ1-3, with TRBD1 matching 9 bases. V was pared by 0 bases and J by 5 bases, with 6 bases of the junction left unmatched. The CDR3 totals 16 residues. Germline V CDR1 and CDR2: SGDLS, YYNGEE. The CDR3 reads CASSVAPGTGRNTIYF. The DNA for the CDR3 is TGTGCCAGCAGCGTAGCCCCCGGGACAGGGAGAAACACCATATATTTT.

The V gene is TRBV19, the J gene TRBJ2-7; a weak D match, TRBD1 (6 bases). The CDR3 totals 13 residues. V lost 5 bases and J 5 bases, leaving 13 bases between the germline ends. Germline CDR1 and CDR2: LNHDA and SQIVND (reference sequence). The CDR3: CASSVGHIDEQYF. The CDR3 DNA reads as TGTGCCAGTAGTGTGGGACATATCGACGAGCAGTACTTC.

The chain combines TRBV19 with TRBJ2-7; TRBD2 matches 12 bases. J lost 4 bases, V lost 10 bases, and 14 bases had no gene match. The CDR3 spans 16 residues. From germline, CDR1 is LNHDA and CDR2 SQIVND (reference sequence). CDR3 in amino acids: CATSQTSGSRVYEQYF. CDR3 bases: TGTGCCACCTCCCAGACTAGCGGGAGTCGTGTGTACGAGCAGTACTTC. The complete variable domain, with remaining parts taken from reference TRBV19 and TRBJ2-7, reads DGGITQSPKYLFRKEGQNVTLSCEQNLNHDAMYWYRQDPGQGLRLIYYSQIVNDFQKGDIAEGYSVSREKKESFPLTVTSAQKNPTAFYLCATSQTSGSRVYEQYFGPGTRLTVT.

V and J are TRBV7-9 and TRBJ2-1; 11 bases are shared with TRBD2. Looked up from germline, CDR1 is SEHNR and CDR2 is FQNEAQ (reference sequence). V gave up 4 bases and J gave up 3 bases; unmatched junction bases: 11. The CDR3 contains 18 residues. This CDR3 is CASSSLLTTSGSYNEQFF. The CDR3 bases are TGTGCCAGCAGCTCCCTCCTCACTACTAGCGGGAGCTACAATGAGCAGTTCTTC.

The rearrangement joins TRBV9 to TRBJ2-7; TRBD1 might be the D (5 bases). The germline V gene encodes CDR1 SGDLS and CDR2 YYNGEE. The V gene lost 1 base and the J gene lost 6 bases, with 20 bases spanning the gap. This CDR3 has 16 amino acids. The CDR3 here is CASSVSPSAQGAEQYF. CDR3 nucleotides: TGTGCCAGCAGCGTATCCCCCTCTGCGCAAGGGGCCGAGCAGTACTTC.

The chain uses TRBV5-8 and TRBJ1-5; unclear D gene. V was clipped by 4 bases and J by 3 bases, with 8 bases between them. The CDR3 totals 13 residues. Germline V CDR1 and CDR2: SGHTS, YDEGEE. The CDR3, as DNA: TGTGCCAGCAGCCACCGGTCCAATCAGCCCCAGCATTTT. It translates to CASSHRSNQPQHF.

The chain recombines TRBV10-3 with TRBJ1-2; D possibly corresponds to TRBD1 (6 bases). V lost 3 bases to trimming and J lost 5 bases, with 13 bases between them. The CDR3 is made up of 14 amino acids. In germline, CDR1 is ENHRY, CDR2 SYGVKD. The CDR3 region has the DNA TGTGCCATCAGTGACCCACAGGGACGATATGGCTACACCTTC. It yields the protein CAISDPQGRYGYTF.

This rearrangement joins TRBV6-1 to TRBJ1-2; D unclear. Trimming left V 0 bases short and J 4 bases short, with 9 bases between. CDR1 and CDR2 (germline): MNHNS, SASEGT. The CDR3 has 14 amino acids. CDR3 sequence (DNA): TGTGCCAGCAGTGAAGCACACCCCACCTATGGCTACACCTTC. As protein: CASSEAHPTYGYTF.

The DNA for the CDR3 is TGTGCCAGCAGCGCCCGGACTGGACGGGGCGGGGAGCTGTTTTTT. Translated: CASSARTGRGGELFF. J is TRBJ2-2 and V is TRBV7-3; maybe TRBD2 (5 bases). V gave up 5 bases and J gave up 7 bases, with 17 bases separating them. The CDR3 runs to 15 residues. CDR1 SGHTA and CDR2 FQGTGA come from the germline V gene.

The chain carries TRBV2 and TRBJ2-5; weak D call: TRBD1 (7 bases). CDR1 and CDR2 from the germline V gene are SNHLY and FYNNEI. The CDR3 covers 13 residues. V lost 7 bases and J 0 bases, leaving 9 bases between the germline ends. CDR3 nucleotide sequence: TGTGCCAGCACAGGGGGGAACCAAGAGACCCAGTACTTC. It is translated as CASTGGNQETQYF.

The CDR3 nucleotides read TGTGCCAGCAGTTACTCAGAAGCCCCGGGGGGCTACGAGCAGTACTTC. It specifies CASSYSEAPGGYEQYF. The gene calls are TRBV6-5 and TRBJ2-7, with TRBD2 identical over 7 bases. This CDR3 contains 16 residues. The ends lost 0 bases at V and 3 bases at J; junction bases unmatched: 8. Germline CDR1 reads MNHEY; CDR2 reads SVGAGI.

The gene calls are TRBV6-5 and TRBJ2-1; 7 nucleotides line up with TRBD1. Germline assignment: CDR1 MNHEY and CDR2 SVGAGI. The junction had 12 bases not matched to a gene; V was cut back by 6 bases and J by 7 bases. There are 15 residues in the CDR3. CDR3 residues: CASRTLRTGRNEQFF. The CDR3 DNA sequence: TGTGCCAGCAGGACCCTCCGGACAGGTCGAAATGAGCAGTTCTTC.

J is TRBJ2-4 and V is TRBV7-2; 8 nucleotides agree with TRBD2. CDR3 size: 16 residues. The germline CDR1 and CDR2 sequences are SGHTA and FQGNSA. J was trimmed by 2 bases and V by 2 bases; bases with no gene match: 5. The CDR3 spells CASSLSRGGSKNIQYF. For the CDR3, the DNA is TGTGCCAGCAGCTTATCCCGGGGGGGGTCCAAAAACATTCAGTACTTC.

Of note for this clone: At one end the junction does not follow the germline gene, possibly because of a read error. This rearrangement joins TRBV7-2 to TRBJ2-1; D is undetermined. CDR3 length: 13 residues. Per germline, CDR1 SGHTA and CDR2 FQGNSA. CDR3 sequence reads: CASSRILYIEQFF. In nucleotides, the CDR3 is TGTGCCAGCAGCCGAATTTTGTACATTGAGCAGTTCTTC.

This rearrangement joins TRBV29-1 to TRBJ1-2; 7 positions match TRBD1. Germline V gene data show CDR1 as SQVTM and CDR2 as ANQGSEA. The ends lost 4 bases at V and 3 bases at J; junction bases unmatched: 2. This CDR3 region has 12 residues. CDR3 bases: TGCAGCGTTGGGACAGGCGACTATGGCTACACCTTC. Translation gives CSVGTGDYGYTF.

The sample holds one count of this clone. This chain's CDR3 is CASHGSGEAFF. CDR3 nucleotide sequence: TGTGCCTCGCATGGGTCAGGTGAAGCTTTCTTT. The chain employs TRBV30 and TRBJ1-1; D gene uncertain. V shed 7 bases and J shed 7 bases, with 13 bases lying between them. Per the germline V gene, CDR1 is GTSNPN and CDR2 is SVGIG (reference sequence). This CDR3 has 11 residues.